This T cell receptor beta chain was recorded in a study of CD8 T cells in Susac syndrome. CDR1 and CDR2 from the germline V gene are SNHLY and FYNNEI. The ends were cut back, 4 bases at V and 0 bases at J, with 3 bases in the middle. This CDR3 has 12 residues. Random hexamers primed reverse transcription of roughly 0.45 to 1 ug RNA. TCRdb redid the calling of the immunoSEQ multiplex PCR reads with MiXCR, one entry per CDR3 protein. The sample holds about 210,000 distinct CDR3 sequences, approximately 95% seen once. This sequence originates from a human donor with multiple sclerosis. The sequencing input was CD4+ T cells from PBMCs. The V call is TRBV2, the J call TRBJ2-5; D not certain. The CDR3 DNA sequence: TGTGCCAGCAGTGGGGACCAAGAGACCCAGTACTTC. As protein: CASSGDQETQYF.